The 22 T cell receptor beta chains given below trace back to one sample, sequenced in a study of T cell changes during pregnancy in multiple sclerosis. TCRdb's table, derived via immunoSEQ multiplex PCR, lists solely in-frame clones and lacks some. The table lists some 100,000 clones, about 94% of them singletons. Sequenced material: peripheral blood, taken before pregnancy. These receptors all stem from a female donor with multiple sclerosis, enrolled in a pregnancy study.

Worth noting for this clone: This sample also contains other DNA sequences that code for the same CDR3. CDR3: CASRPGQSNTEAFF. CDR3 DNA sequence: TGTGCCAGCAGACCGGGACAGAGTAACACTGAAGCTTTCTTT. The chain combines TRBV19 with TRBJ1-1, with 7 bases identical to TRBD1. V trimming: 9 bases; J trimming: 2 bases; junction bases outside the gene matches: 9. The CDR3 totals 14 residues. Germline V CDR1 and CDR2: LNHDA, SQIVND (reference sequence).

The genes are TRBV4-3 and TRBJ2-1; possible D gene TRBD2, 5 bases. V was pared by 0 bases and J by 9 bases, with 15 bases between. This CDR3 spans 15 amino acids. Germline V gene lookup returns CDR1 LGHNA and CDR2 YSLEER. The CDR3 sequence is CASSQDWTAEGEQFF. As DNA, the CDR3 is TGCGCCAGCAGCCAAGACTGGACCGCTGAGGGTGAGCAGTTCTTC.

This chain joins TRBV4-3 and TRBJ2-2; tentative D call: TRBD1 (6 bases). V shed 0 bases and J shed 0 bases, with 8 bases lying between them. The CDR3 has 16 residues. The germline V gene encodes CDR1 LGHNA and CDR2 YSLEER. In DNA, the CDR3 is TGCGCCAGCAGCCAAGATCACAGGGCGAACACCGGGGAGCTGTTTTTT. It encodes CASSQDHRANTGELFF.

The chain joins TRBV5-8 to TRBJ2-4; 8 bases fit TRBD1. CDR3 length: 16 residues. V was pared by 0 bases and J by 5 bases, with 7 bases of the junction left unmatched. CDR1 is SGHTS, CDR2 YDEGEE, per germline. The CDR3 nucleotides are TGTGCCAGCAGCTTGGGTGCCGGGACAGGAGAAAACATTCAGTACTTC. Translation gives CASSLGAGTGENIQYF.

This chain links TRBV9 with TRBJ2-7, with 12 bases identical to TRBD2. Germline V CDR1 and CDR2: SGDLS, YYNGEE. The CDR3 extends over 16 amino acids. V lost 4 bases, J lost 3 bases, and 8 bases stayed unmatched. Here the CDR3 reads CASSNRLAGDRYEQYF. In nucleotides, the CDR3 is TGTGCCAGCAGCAACCGACTAGCGGGAGATCGCTACGAGCAGTACTTC.

The chain employs TRBV10-1 and TRBJ2-7; the D gene is possibly TRBD2 (5 bases). The CDR3 covers 15 residues. Trimming stripped 5 bases from V and 0 bases from J, with 14 bases between. Germline assignment: CDR1 WNHNN and CDR2 SYGVQD (reference sequence). DNA of the CDR3: TGCGCCAGCAGTTCCCAGAGGGAGAGCTCCTACGAGCAGTACTTC. This sequence encodes CASSSQRESSYEQYF.

The chain links TRBV7-2 to TRBJ1-3; no reliable D call. The V end was cut by 1 base, the J end by 1 base, with 5 bases between. The CDR3 runs to 14 residues. CDR1 SGHTA and CDR2 FQGNSA come from the germline V gene. The CDR3 nucleotides are TGTGCCAGCAGCTTAGGGACTTCTGGAAACACCATATATTTT. Protein sequence: CASSLGTSGNTIYF.

The CDR3 loop reads CASSRSGSLTHEQYF. Here the CDR3 DNA reads TGTGCCAGCAGCCGTAGCGGGAGTCTTACCCACGAGCAGTACTTC. The chain couples TRBV7-7 to TRBJ2-7; 9 bases are shared with TRBD2. The CDR3 sequence is 15 residues long. With V trimmed by 5 bases and J by 5 bases, 10 bases remained unmatched. CDR1 and CDR2 (germline): SSHAT, FNYEAQ (reference sequence). Combining the CDR3 with reference TRBV7-7 and TRBJ2-7 gives the whole variable domain GAGVSQSPRYKVTKRGQDVTLRCDPISSHATLYWYQQALGQGPEFLTYFNYEAQPDKSGLPSDRFSAERPEGSISTLTIQRTEQRDSAMYRCASSRSGSLTHEQYFGPGTRLTVT.

The chain employs TRBV7-8 and TRBJ2-7; D possibly corresponds to TRBD1 (5 bases). The ends were cut back, 5 bases at V and 3 bases at J, with 11 bases in the middle. The CDR3 has 13 residues. Germline V gene lookup returns CDR1 SGHVS and CDR2 FQNEAQ. CDR3 in DNA: TGTGCCAGCAGCCTGGACACCCTCTACGAGCAGTACTTC. The encoded protein is CASSLDTLYEQYF.

This clone was observed a single time. The V and J genes are TRBV15 and TRBJ1-1; the D is unclear. The CDR3 spans 12 residues. Germline V gene lookup returns CDR1 LNHNV and CDR2 YYDKDF (reference sequence). V lost 6 bases and J lost 0, with 5 bases in between. The CDR3, as DNA: TGTGCCACCAGTGGGCTGAACACTGAAGCTTTCTTT. It codes for CATSGLNTEAFF.

The chain joins TRBV19 to TRBJ2-7; 7 bases agree with TRBD1. Germline V gives CDR1 LNHDA, CDR2 SQIVND (reference sequence). Trimming at V came to 7 bases and at J to 3 bases, leaving 6 bases not matched to a gene. This CDR3 is 13 amino acids long. The CDR3 DNA sequence: TGTGCCAGTACACCGGCAGGGGGCTACGAGCAGTACTTC. It specifies CASTPAGGYEQYF.

The chain links TRBV6-1 to TRBJ1-2, with TRBD1 identical over 7 bases. V shed 1 base, J shed 2 bases, and the junction held 1 base outside the gene matches. Germline CDR1 is MNHNS and CDR2 is SASEGT. The CDR3 loop spans 14 amino acids. The CDR3 protein is CASSEGTGNYGYTF. CDR3 in DNA: TGTGCCAGCAGTGAAGGGACAGGCAACTATGGCTACACCTTC.

The V call is TRBV29-1, the J call TRBJ2-7; D is undetermined. Germline assignment: CDR1 SQVTM and CDR2 ANQGSEA. CDR3 length equals 12 residues. V was shortened by 4 bases and J by 3 bases, with 10 bases between the two germline ends. CDR3 in DNA: TGCAGCGTTGTCTTAACTGGCTACGAGCAGTACTTC. Encoded protein: CSVVLTGYEQYF.

This chain joins TRBV28 and TRBJ2-7; no reliable D call. Per germline, CDR1 MDHEN and CDR2 SYDVKM. CDR3 length: 15 residues. V was pared by 2 bases and J by 6 bases, with 17 bases between. This chain's CDR3 is CASSLPIGELGEQYF. CDR3 nucleotide sequence: TGTGCCAGCAGTTTACCCATCGGAGAGTTGGGCGAGCAGTACTTC.

This chain links TRBV4-2 with TRBJ2-1; D gene ambiguous. This CDR3 comprises 15 residues. Germline lookup yields CDR1 LGHNA and CDR2 YNFKEQ. Trimming removed 0 bases at V and 0 bases at J, with 6 bases between. In DNA form, the CDR3 reads TGTGCCAGCAGCCAAGATCGGAGCTCCTACAATGAGCAGTTCTTC. It encodes CASSQDRSSYNEQFF.

The chain links TRBV29-1 to TRBJ1-2, with D maybe TRBD1 (5 bases). Trimming removed 0 bases from V and 8 bases from J, with 16 bases in between. The CDR3 length is 14 residues. Germline V gene data show CDR1 as SQVTM and CDR2 as ANQGSEA. CDR3 loop: CSVEEKGQREGYTF. For the CDR3, the DNA is TGCAGCGTTGAAGAGAAGGGGCAACGGGAGGGCTACACCTTC.

The gene calls are TRBV7-2 and TRBJ1-2, with 7 bases lining up with TRBD1. V dropped 11 bases and J dropped 8; count of bases not matched to a gene: 8. The V gene's germline CDR1 is SGHTA and CDR2 FQGNSA. This CDR3 has 11 amino acids. The chain's CDR3 is CAVTGLGGYTF. CDR3 nucleotides: TGTGCCGTGACAGGGTTAGGCGGCTACACCTTC.

This clone was seen just once. This chain uses TRBV4-3 with TRBJ2-7; D unresolved. The germline V and J ends were trimmed by 1 base and 2 bases, with 6 bases remaining between them. Germline V gene sequence: CDR1 LGHNA, CDR2 YSLEER. This CDR3 comprises 13 residues. In DNA, the CDR3 is TGCGCCAGCAGCCAAGGACTCGCCTACGAGCAGTACTTC. Protein: CASSQGLAYEQYF.

This CDR3 reads CASSPYWGANEKLFF. The CDR3 DNA is TGTGCCAGCAGCCCGTATTGGGGGGCTAATGAAAAACTGTTTTTT. This sequence joins TRBV7-2 and TRBJ1-4; TRBD1 might be the D (5 bases). The CDR3 has 15 amino acids. Germline CDR1 SGHTA, CDR2 FQGNSA. Trimming left V 5 bases short and J 3 bases short, with 13 bases between.

The rearrangement links TRBV5-4 to TRBJ2-3, with TRBD2 as a possible D gene (6 bases). Germline V gene data show CDR1 as SGHNT and CDR2 as YYREEE (reference sequence). This CDR3 region has 15 residues. Between the trimmed V and J ends, which lost 0 bases and 0 bases, there was a span of 8 bases. The CDR3 reads CASSLGGGSTDTQYF. CDR3 DNA: TGTGCCAGCAGCTTGGGAGGAGGGAGCACAGATACGCAGTATTTT.

This sequence joins TRBV30 and TRBJ2-3, with 11 bases matching TRBD2. The length of the CDR3 is 17 residues. The J segment lost 8 bases and the V segment lost 0 bases, leaving 13 bases of the junction unmatched. Germline V gene data show CDR1 as GTSNPN and CDR2 as SVGIG (reference sequence). DNA for the CDR3: TGTGCCTGGAGTGTAACGACTAGCGGGATGGAGTCAGGTACGCAGTATTTT. It is translated as CAWSVTTSGMESGTQYF. The full variable domain, completed using reference TRBV30 and TRBJ2-3, is SQTIHQWPATLVQPVGSPLSLECTVEGTSNPNLYWYRQAAGRGLQLLFYSVGIGQISSEVPQNLSASRPQDRQFILSSKKLLLSDSGFYLCAWSVTTSGMESGTQYFGPGTRLTVL.

The chain carries TRBV9 and TRBJ1-4; D not certain. Germline CDR1 SGDLS, CDR2 YYNGEE. The CDR3 loop spans 14 amino acids. Trimming removed 4 bases from V and 0 bases from J, with 7 bases in between. CDR3 in DNA: TGTGCCAGCAGCTCCCAGGCAACTAATGAAAAACTGTTTTTT. It translates to CASSSQATNEKLFF. Full variable domain (missing parts from reference TRBV9 and TRBJ1-4): DSGVTQTPKHLITATGQRVTLRCSPRSGDLSVYWYQQSLDQGLQFLIQYYNGEERAKGNILERFSAQQFPDLHSELNLSSLELGDSALYFCASSSQATNEKLFFGSGTQLSVL.